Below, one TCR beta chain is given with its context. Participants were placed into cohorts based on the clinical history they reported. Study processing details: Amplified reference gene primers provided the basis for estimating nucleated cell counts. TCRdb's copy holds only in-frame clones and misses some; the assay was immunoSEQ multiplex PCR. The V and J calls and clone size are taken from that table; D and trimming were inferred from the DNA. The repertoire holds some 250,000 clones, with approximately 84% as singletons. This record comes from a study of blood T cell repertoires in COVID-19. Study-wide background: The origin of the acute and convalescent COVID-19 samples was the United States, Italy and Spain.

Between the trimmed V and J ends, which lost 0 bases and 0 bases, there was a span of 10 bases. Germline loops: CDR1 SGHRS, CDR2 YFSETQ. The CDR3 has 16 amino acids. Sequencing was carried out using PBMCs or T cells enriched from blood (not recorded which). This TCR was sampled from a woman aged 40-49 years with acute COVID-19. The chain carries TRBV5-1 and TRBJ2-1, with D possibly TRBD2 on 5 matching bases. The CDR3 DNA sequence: TGCGCCAGCAGCTTGGTAGCGACCCACTCCTACAATGAGCAGTTCTTC. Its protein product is CASSLVATHSYNEQFF.